Listed here are 26 T cell receptor beta chains from one sample, sequenced in a study of cytomegalovirus exposure and HLA in healthy donors. This PCR relied on a set of 60 Vbeta primers and 13 Jbeta primers. TCRdb keeps only in-frame clones here, not all; method: immunoSEQ multiplex PCR. The table shows roughly 98,000 clones, with roughly 74% occurring only once. What was sequenced was PBMCs. All receptors come from an older woman in good health and CMV-seropositive.

The chain links TRBV6-5 to TRBJ1-6, with TRBD1 matching 7 bases. Germline V gene data show CDR1 as MNHEY and CDR2 as SVGAGI. The V gene end was trimmed by 6 bases and the J gene end by 10 bases; junction bases not matched to a gene: 3. The CDR3 consists of 12 residues. CDR3 region: CASRRQGSPLHF. DNA for the CDR3: TGTGCCAGCAGAAGACAGGGATCACCCCTCCACTTT.

The chain links TRBV7-9 to TRBJ2-2; TRBD2 is a possible D gene (6 bases). Per germline, CDR1 SEHNR and CDR2 FQNEAQ (reference sequence). Deletions cut 5 bases from V and 2 bases from J, with 24 bases between. The CDR3 has 19 residues. The CDR3 here is CASSQYPGTPTYNTGELFF. CDR3 DNA sequence: TGTGCCAGCAGCCAGTACCCCGGGACTCCTACGTACAACACCGGGGAGCTGTTTTTT.

The chain couples TRBV19 to TRBJ2-1, with TRBD2 matching over 11 bases. The CDR3 has 15 amino acids. The V gene's germline CDR1 is LNHDA and CDR2 SQIVND (reference sequence). V was clipped by 3 bases and J by 8 bases; unmatched bases: 6. The chain's CDR3 is CASSMLAGGSDEQFF. The DNA of the CDR3 is TGTGCCAGTAGTATGCTAGCGGGAGGAAGTGATGAGCAGTTCTTC.

The chain is built from TRBV28 and TRBJ2-1, with D tentatively TRBD1 (5 bases). Germline assignment: CDR1 MDHEN and CDR2 SYDVKM. The V end was cut by 7 bases, the J end by 5 bases, with 21 bases between. CDR3 size: 16 residues. The CDR3 sequence: CASTFRGWKPDNEQFF. CDR3 DNA: TGTGCCAGCACCTTTAGGGGTTGGAAGCCGGACAATGAGCAGTTCTTC.

The chain carries TRBV7-3 and TRBJ1-4, with D possibly being TRBD1 (6 bases). In germline, CDR1 is SGHTA, CDR2 FQGTGA. Trimming removed 1 base at V and 12 bases at J, with 9 bases between. The CDR3 extends over 12 amino acids. DNA for the CDR3: TGTGCCAGCAGCTTAAGTAAGGGGGAACTGTTTTTT. Translating it yields CASSLSKGELFF.

The rearrangement joins TRBV9 to TRBJ2-3, with 8 bases matching TRBD2. CDR3 length: 14 amino acids. Germline V gene lookup returns CDR1 SGDLS and CDR2 YYNGEE. J was trimmed by 5 bases and V by 4 bases; bases with no gene match: 6. The CDR3 sequence: CASSSTSAGDTQYF. Written as DNA, the CDR3 is TGTGCCAGCAGCTCGACTAGCGCGGGAGATACGCAGTATTTT.

The chain uses TRBV27 and TRBJ2-3; 7 nucleotides align to TRBD2. The germline gives CDR1 MNHEY, CDR2 SMNVEV (reference sequence). This CDR3 comprises 19 residues. J gave up 4 bases and V 3 bases, and 19 bases lay outside the gene matches. The CDR3 region has the DNA TGTGCCAGCAGTTTTGGAGTTTGGAGGGAGGGCCATACGTCAGATACGCAGTATTTT. It codes for CASSFGVWREGHTSDTQYF.

This chain joins TRBV18 and TRBJ2-7; 10 bases agree with TRBD1. This CDR3 has 14 amino acids. CDR1 KGHSH and CDR2 LQKENI come from the germline V gene. With 3 bases clipped from V and 5 bases from J, the junction kept 4 bases outside the gene matches. The CDR3: CASSPTGGGDEQYF. The DNA for the CDR3 is TGTGCCAGCTCACCGACAGGGGGCGGGGACGAGCAGTACTTC.

The chain uses TRBV19 and TRBJ2-1, with D perhaps TRBD1 (5 bases). The germline V gene has CDR1 LNHDA and CDR2 SQIVND (reference sequence). This CDR3 spans 12 amino acids. Deletions cut 6 bases from V and 4 bases from J, with 7 bases between. CDR3 DNA sequence: TGTGCCAGTAGATCAGGGTACAATGAGCAGTTCTTC. Its translation: CASRSGYNEQFF.

The genes are TRBV18 and TRBJ1-5; 11 bases map to TRBD1. The CDR3 is 18 amino acids. Germline V gene lookup returns CDR1 KGHSH and CDR2 LQKENI. V shed 3 bases and J 0 bases; nucleotides not matched to a gene: 7. The CDR3 coding sequence is TGTGCCAGCTCACCCTACGGACAGGGGGCCCGTAGCAATCAGCCCCAGCATTTT. Amino acid sequence: CASSPYGQGARSNQPQHF.

The CDR3 loop is CASSLPGFGVRGSPLHF. The CDR3 DNA is TGTGCCAGCAGTTTACCCGGTTTTGGGGTTAGGGGTTCACCCCTCCACTTT. This chain connects TRBV28 to TRBJ1-6; D possibly corresponds to TRBD1 (5 bases). Germline loops: CDR1 MDHEN, CDR2 SYDVKM. V was pared by 2 bases and J by 9 bases, with 20 bases between. The CDR3 consists of 17 residues.

This chain connects TRBV25-1 to TRBJ1-2, with TRBD1 matching over 10 bases. The V and J ends lost 3 bases and 8 bases, in that order; junction bases with no gene match: 6. Germline values: CDR1 MGHDK, CDR2 SYGVNS. CDR3 size: 14 residues. CDR3 protein: CASSDDRGLDGYTF. CDR3 DNA sequence: TGTGCCAGCAGTGACGACAGGGGGCTCGACGGCTACACCTTC.

The chain links TRBV19 to TRBJ2-3, with TRBD2 identical over 9 bases. The CDR3 covers 18 residues. V was clipped by 4 bases and J by 1 base; unmatched bases: 12. Germline V lookup: CDR1 LNHDA, CDR2 SQIVND (reference sequence). CDR3 loop: CASSTRGLQRGGTDTQYF. In nucleotides, the CDR3 is TGTGCCAGTAGTACCCGTGGCCTTCAGCGGGGGGGCACAGATACGCAGTATTTT.

V and J are TRBV10-1 and TRBJ2-3; D remains ambiguous. CDR1 WNHNN and CDR2 SYGVQD come from the germline V gene (reference sequence). The CDR3 loop spans 12 amino acids. The V end was cut by 6 bases, the J end by 0 bases, with 4 bases between. In nucleotides, the CDR3 is TGCGCCAGCAGCACAAGCACAGATACGCAGTATTTT. It specifies CASSTSTDTQYF.

There are a few counts of this clone. The rearrangement links TRBV4-3 to TRBJ2-1; D call uncertain. V was clipped by 6 bases and J by 12 bases, with 15 bases between them. Per germline, CDR1 LGHNA and CDR2 YSLEER. The CDR3 runs 12 residues. The CDR3 protein is CASSLPGQGQFF. CDR3 sequence (DNA): TGCGCCAGCAGTCTCCCAGGCCAAGGGCAGTTCTTC.

This clone was counted between two and nine times. V and J are TRBV18 and TRBJ2-2, with 14 nucleotides matching TRBD2. Trimming removed 3 bases from V and 5 bases from J; junction bases left unmatched: 2. This CDR3 has 16 amino acids. Germline CDR1 is KGHSH and CDR2 is LQKENI. The CDR3 reads CASSPRTSGRTGELFF. CDR3 sequence (DNA): TGTGCCAGCTCACCCAGGACTAGCGGGAGGACCGGGGAGCTGTTTTTT.

This clone was seen a single time. The chain uses TRBV19 and TRBJ2-5; 8 bases agree with TRBD2. V lost 5 bases to trimming and J lost 5 bases; unmatched junction nucleotides: 10. Germline CDR1 LNHDA, CDR2 SQIVND (reference sequence). This CDR3 contains 15 residues. The CDR3 region has the DNA TGTGCCAGTAGTCTCCGCGGCGGGAGGATGGAGACCCAGTACTTC. This translates into CASSLRGGRMETQYF.

This clone was seen more than once but under ten times. V and J are TRBV5-1 and TRBJ2-1, with 9 nucleotides matching TRBD2. J lost 10 bases, V lost 0 bases, and 11 bases had no gene match. The CDR3 totals 16 residues. Germline CDR1 is SGHRS and CDR2 is YFSETQ. CDR3 bases: TGCGCCAGCAGCTTGGGGACTAGCGTAGACCTAAGGGAGCAGTTCTTC. Protein sequence: CASSLGTSVDLREQFF.

The chain carries TRBV10-3 and TRBJ2-3; 16 nucleotides line up with TRBD2. The J segment lost 1 base and the V segment lost 3 bases, leaving 7 bases of the junction unmatched. The CDR3 has 19 residues. The germline V gene has CDR1 ENHRY and CDR2 SYGVKD. CDR3 sequence: CAISDAGLAGGLRTDTQYF. The CDR3 DNA is TGTGCCATCAGTGACGCGGGACTAGCGGGGGGGCTACGCACAGATACGCAGTATTTT.

The chain employs TRBV5-4 and TRBJ2-1; D is perhaps TRBD1 (5 bases). The CDR3 sequence is 15 residues long. The V end lost 1 base, the J end lost 0 bases, and 8 bases lay between the germline ends. Germline-derived CDR1 and CDR2 are SGHNT and YYREEE (reference sequence). The CDR3 here is CASSLRQSSYNEQFF. The CDR3 coding sequence is TGTGCCAGCAGCTTGCGACAGAGCTCCTACAATGAGCAGTTCTTC.

The rearrangement joins TRBV18 to TRBJ2-3, with 9 positions matching TRBD1. V gave up 6 bases and J gave up 6 bases; unmatched junction bases: 7. The length of the CDR3 is 14 residues. Germline assignment: CDR1 KGHSH and CDR2 LQKENI. The CDR3 reads CASSGQGKLDTQYF. CDR3 DNA sequence: TGTGCCAGCTCGGGACAGGGTAAATTGGATACGCAGTATTTT.

The count of this clone is one. The chain combines TRBV11-3 with TRBJ2-1, with 7 bases aligning to TRBD2. With V trimmed by 8 bases and J by 9 bases, 13 bases remained unmatched. Per germline, CDR1 SGHNT and CDR2 YENEEA. The CDR3 covers 14 residues. CDR3 sequence reads: CASAQRGGSGEQFF. The CDR3 DNA is TGTGCCAGCGCCCAGCGGGGCGGGAGCGGTGAGCAGTTCTTC.

This clone was seen just once. The rearrangement uses TRBV5-4 and TRBJ1-2; D remains ambiguous. This CDR3 region has 14 residues. CDR1 is SGHNT and CDR2 is YYREEE in the germline V gene (reference sequence). Trimming took 4 bases from V and 7 from J, leaving 17 bases between them. The CDR3 loop is CASSPTGNVVGYTF. In DNA, the CDR3 is TGTGCCAGCAGCCCGACCGGGAACGTGGTTGGCTACACCTTC.

This clone appeared a few times. The chain combines TRBV15 with TRBJ2-3; TRBD1 matches at 9 bases. There are 16 residues in the CDR3. Trimming at V came to 5 bases and at J to 7 bases, leaving 13 bases not matched to a gene. Germline CDR1 reads LNHNV; CDR2 reads YYDKDF (reference sequence). Here the CDR3 DNA reads TGTGCCACCAGCCCGGGGACAGGGTATAATCATCATACGCAGTATTTT. It translates to CATSPGTGYNHHTQYF.

This clone was observed once. The rearrangement uses TRBV28 and TRBJ1-2, with D perhaps TRBD1 (5 bases). In germline, CDR1 is MDHEN, CDR2 SYDVKM. Trimming took 3 bases from V and 7 from J, leaving 18 bases between them. The CDR3 is 15 residues long. The CDR3 coding sequence is TGTGCCAGCAGTTTGTCTAGGGGCAGCTCGTTTGGCTACACCTTC. Its protein product is CASSLSRGSSFGYTF.

The chain links TRBV28 to TRBJ2-5; 7 bases match TRBD1. Unmatched junction bases numbered 14, after V lost 6 bases and J lost 13 bases. The germline V gene has CDR1 MDHEN and CDR2 SYDVKM. This CDR3 has 13 residues. CDR3 loop: CASSERGRGVRYF. CDR3 in DNA: TGTGCCAGCAGCGAGAGGGGGCGCGGTGTCCGGTACTTC.